This record looks at one T cell receptor beta chain sequence and its context. This receptor's antigen is unknown. Qualities for individual bases were not recorded, and no much larger clone is one base off. The germline V gene supplies CDR1 MNHNS and CDR2 SASEGT. The CDR3 starts with the cysteine, ends with the phenylalanine, and has 14 residues. The kept DNA is CDR3 alone, 42 bases in frame from the first base. Donors were a few dozen systemically healthy Caucasian individuals from Russia aged roughly 6 to 95 years. About 10 milliliters of peripheral blood were drawn from each donor into EDTA-treated Vacutainer tubes. PBMCs were isolated by Ficoll-Paque density-gradient centrifugation, with at least 6 million obtained per sample. Trizol reagent was used to extract total RNA from the PBMCs, yielding at least 5 micrograms per sample. For every donor, an aliquot of PBMCs went through flow cytometry to measure the percentages of naive CD45RAhigh/CD27high T cells.

Libraries were built with 5' RACE. Sequencer: Illumina HiSeq 2500. A second PCR of roughly 7 to 12 cycles was run with a J-beta primer mix and a sample-barcoded 5' primer. Each TCR beta cDNA molecule received a unique molecular identifier from a template-switch 5' adaptor carrying 12 random nucleotides. At least 2.5 million CDR3-containing paired-end reads were obtained from each sample. All of the RNA was converted into first-strand cDNA using the Mint cDNA synthesis kit, with a TRBC-specific oligonucleotide serving as the primer. After uracil-DNA glycosylase treatment, a first 18-cycle PCR used universal primers M1SS and BC2_uni_R on all cDNA. The original methods were these. Each sample was normalized by randomly selecting 1 million high-quality reads, each carrying a distinct molecular identifier. Reads sharing molecular identifiers were discarded rather than binned into consensus sequences. MiTCR, with a Q25 quality threshold and the strictest error-elimination algorithm, was used for CDR3 identification, clonotype clustering and error correction. Lower-bound total TCR beta diversity was estimated with a nonparametric unseen species model using Euler transformation. The public reads were reprocessed in TCRdb via fastp at Q25 and MiXCR, keeping in-frame beta chains. Merged by CDR3 protein, the rows form single entries marked with the most common genes and DNA. The V and J calls and clone size are TCRdb's, not the authors'. The sample yields 1.4 million to 1.5 million distinct CDR3 sequences; approximately 38% were counted once. The ten largest clones take up approximately 7.9% of the sample.

The source of the sample is a study of blood T cells in healthy people across ages (dated by TCRdb to between 2015 and 2016). Regarding the research as a whole: In model experiments, template switching captured about one uniquely barcoded TCR beta cDNA molecule for every two T cells. Age-related changes in TCR beta repertoire diversity were measured in the study by deep sequencing normalized with unique cDNA molecular identifiers. The donors were divided into four age groups: young (average around 15 years), middle-aged (approximately 39), aged (around 59) and long-lived (82). To avoid experimental bias, donors of different ages were distributed randomly across sequencing lanes. Using the same blood draw, the study looked at two additional independent replicas of 1 million unique cDNA reads for two donors, one aged 18 to 30 and the other aged 80 or older. What the work shows at the level of the full study, not this receptor alone: Conclusive comparison of naive and antigen-experienced compartments was prevented by the profiling of bulk unsorted PBMCs. A strong correlation was found between observed TCR beta diversity and the percentage of naive T cells measured by flow cytometry. Estimates of total diversity based on one million sequenced T cells were regarded as lower bounds and as underestimates. The long-lived group showed more naive CD4+ T cells, fewer expanded clones and increased TCR diversity than the aged group, suggesting age selection. Observed TCR beta diversity per million T cells fell roughly linearly with age, and a significant reduction was already apparent by age roughly 41. The CMV infection status of donors was not known, potentially confounding age-related changes in expanded clonotypes.

The sequence was collected from a young woman in good health. The specimen sequenced was blood. The chain joins TRBV6-1 to TRBJ2-1; possibly the D gene is TRBD1, per 5 matching bases. The DNA matches TRBJ2-7 better at its end, which makes the J call doubtful. The DNA reads as follows: TGTGCCAGCACTCCCAGGGTTTCCTACAATGAGCAGTACTTC. Protein translation: CASTPRVSYNEQYF.